What follows are 30 T cell receptor beta chains derived from one specimen sequenced in a study of CD8+ T cells in alopecia areata. In each case, RNA was isolated and then reverse transcribed into cDNA as the sequencing template. Repertoires were generated with immunoSEQ multiplex PCR, while TCRdb's copy carries only in-frame clones and drops some. The repertoire includes some 110,000 clones, roughly two thirds of them detected once, and 2.8% sits in the top ten. Sequenced input: CD4+ T cells sorted from blood. The receptor source for this set is a human donor in good health.

This clone was seen a handful of times. The genes are TRBV2 and TRBJ2-7; the match to TRBD2 covers 12 bases. The CDR3 extends over 12 amino acids. The junction had 0 bases not matched to a gene; V was cut back by 6 bases and J by 6 bases. The germline gives CDR1 SNHLY, CDR2 FYNNEI. Here the CDR3 DNA reads TGTGCCAGCAGGGGACTAGCGGGCGAGCAGTACTTC. As protein: CASRGLAGEQYF. Complete variable domain (other parts from reference TRBV2 and TRBJ2-7): EPEVTQTPSHQVTQMGQEVILRCVPISNHLYFYWYRQILGQKVEFLVSFYNNEISEKSEIFDDQFSVERPDGSNFTLKIRSTKLEDSAMYFCASRGLAGEQYFGPGTRLTVT.

This chain uses TRBV18 with TRBJ1-1; no reliable D call. This CDR3 is 11 amino acids long. Trimming removed 2 bases from V and 8 bases from J, with 6 bases in between. CDR1 and CDR2 from the germline V gene are KGHSH and LQKENI. The CDR3 DNA reads as TGTGCCAGCTCACCATCCACAGAAGCTTTCTTT. This codes for CASSPSTEAFF.

This chain uses TRBV29-1 with TRBJ2-5, with 14 bases fitting TRBD2. This CDR3 has 17 amino acids. CDR1 is SQVTM and CDR2 is ANQGSEA in the germline V gene. V was pared by 3 bases and J by 6 bases, with 12 bases of the junction left unmatched. Here the CDR3 reads CSVDGTSGGLLDQTQYF. In DNA form, the CDR3 reads TGCAGCGTTGACGGGACTAGCGGGGGCCTCCTAGATCAGACCCAGTACTTC.

This rearrangement joins TRBV6-5 to TRBJ1-6; maybe TRBD1 (5 bases). The V end lost 7 bases, the J end lost 5 bases, and 15 bases lay between the germline ends. The CDR3 length is 15 residues. Germline values: CDR1 MNHEY, CDR2 SVGAGI. This CDR3 reads CASTPSGVNNSPLHF. CDR3 nucleotides: TGTGCCAGCACCCCGTCGGGGGTGAATAATTCACCCCTCCACTTT.

DNA of the CDR3: TGCGCCAGCAGTCAAGTGGGAATGAACACTGAAGCTTTCTTT. It translates to CASSQVGMNTEAFF. The chain uses TRBV23-1 and TRBJ1-1, with D unclear. TRBV23-1 carries the ORF label, with uncertain function. The V end was cut by 2 bases, the J end by 0 bases, with 7 bases between. The CDR3 is 14 residues long.

This rearrangement joins TRBV18 to TRBJ2-1; D is undetermined. Trimming removed 0 bases from V and 6 bases from J, with 12 bases in between. Germline CDR1 reads KGHSH; CDR2 reads LQKENI. There are 15 residues in the CDR3. CDR3 nucleotide sequence: TGTGCCAGCTCACCACCCGTCGGTGGGTCCAATGAGCAGTTCTTC. Translation gives CASSPPVGGSNEQFF.

The V gene is TRBV7-8, the J gene TRBJ2-1; 11 positions agree with TRBD2. Germline values: CDR1 SGHVS, CDR2 FQNEAQ. This CDR3 spans 17 amino acids. V lost 4 bases, J lost 0 bases, and 5 bases stayed unmatched. The CDR3 protein is CASSSTSGGSSYNEQFF. The CDR3 DNA reads TGTGCCAGCAGCTCAACTAGCGGGGGTTCCTCCTACAATGAGCAGTTCTTC.

This sequence joins TRBV27 and TRBJ2-3; D is unclear. The CDR3 is 11 amino acids. Germline CDR1 is MNHEY and CDR2 is SMNVEV (reference sequence). Trimming left V 11 bases short and J 4 bases short, with 10 bases between. As DNA, the CDR3 is TGTGCCCCGGTAGGCCCAGATACGCAGTATTTT. This translates into CAPVGPDTQYF.

The chain uses TRBV30 and TRBJ2-4; tentative D call: TRBD1 (6 bases). CDR3 length: 15 residues. Germline CDR1 reads GTSNPN; CDR2 reads SVGIG (reference sequence). Trimming cost V 4 bases and J 0 bases, with 13 bases left between them. The CDR3 loop reads CAWTGQFLAKNIQYF. The CDR3 coding sequence is TGTGCCTGGACCGGACAGTTCCTAGCCAAAAACATTCAGTACTTC.

This chain links TRBV1 with TRBJ2-2. TRBV1 is a pseudogene locus. The CDR3 consists of 13 residues. The CDR3 DNA is TGCACCAGCAGCCATCAAGTCGTGCGGGAGCTGTTTTTT. It translates to CTSSHQVVRELFF.

The rearrangement joins TRBV7-2 to TRBJ2-5; the D gene could be TRBD1 or TRBD2 (6 bases each). The CDR3 has 16 amino acids. Germline V CDR1 and CDR2: SGHTA, FQGNSA. The V end was cut by 2 bases, the J end by 1 base, with 14 bases between. The CDR3 nucleotides are TGTGCCAGCAGCTTACGTACGGGGGCGGTCCAAGAGACCCAGTACTTC. Protein sequence: CASSLRTGAVQETQYF.

The V and J genes are TRBV27 and TRBJ1-5; maybe TRBD1 (5 bases). This CDR3 comprises 15 residues. Germline CDR1 is MNHEY and CDR2 is SMNVEV (reference sequence). Trimming took 6 bases from V and 2 from J, leaving 14 bases between them. As DNA, the CDR3 is TGTGCCAGCAGGGGAATACGAGGGGGCAATCAGCCCCAGCATTTT. Translating gives CASRGIRGGNQPQHF.

V gene TRBV7-6 combines with J gene TRBJ2-5; D possibly uses TRBD1 or TRBD2 (5 bases each). This CDR3 is 15 amino acids long. From germline, CDR1 is SGHVS and CDR2 FNYEAQ. The V gene lost 6 bases and the J gene lost 2 bases, with 16 bases spanning the gap. The CDR3: CASRETGTVQETQYF. DNA for the CDR3: TGTGCCAGCAGGGAGACCGGGACGGTACAAGAGACCCAGTACTTC.

This chain uses TRBV29-1 with TRBJ1-2; the match to TRBD1 covers 9 bases. Trimming removed 7 bases from V and 8 bases from J; junction bases left unmatched: 8. CDR1 is SQVTM, CDR2 ANQGSEA, per germline. The length of the CDR3 is 12 residues. The CDR3 spells CSERTGEKGYTF. CDR3 nucleotides: TGCAGCGAGAGGACAGGGGAGAAGGGCTACACCTTC.

The chain employs TRBV6-5 and TRBJ1-1; no definite D call. Germline loops: CDR1 MNHEY, CDR2 SVGAGI. The CDR3 contains 15 residues. V gave up 2 bases and J gave up 0 bases, with 10 bases separating them. In DNA, the CDR3 is TGTGCCAGCAGTTACCGGGTTTCTATGAACACTGAAGCTTTCTTT. Translating it yields CASSYRVSMNTEAFF.

The rearrangement links TRBV2 to TRBJ2-3; D is unresolved. The V end was cut by 6 bases, the J end by 2 bases, with 12 bases between. The CDR3 contains 14 residues. The V gene's germline CDR1 is SNHLY and CDR2 FYNNEI. The CDR3, as DNA: TGTGCCAGCAGCGCCGCCCTGGCCACAGATACGCAGTATTTT. This translates into CASSAALATDTQYF.

The chain joins TRBV6-5 to TRBJ1-6, with D perhaps matching TRBD1 (5 bases). The V end lost 6 bases, the J end lost 10 bases, and 7 bases lay between the germline ends. This CDR3 region has 11 residues. Germline lookup yields CDR1 MNHEY and CDR2 SVGAGI. The chain's CDR3 is CASSPGSPLHF. The CDR3 DNA follows: TGTGCCAGCAGCCCAGGGTCACCCCTCCACTTT.

There are a few counts of this clone. The chain is built from TRBV4-2 and TRBJ2-3; 8 bases line up with TRBD2. CDR3 length: 17 amino acids. With V trimmed by 4 bases and J by 0 bases, 9 bases remained unmatched. Germline CDR1 LGHNA, CDR2 YNFKEQ. The CDR3: CASSPDLSGVSTDTQYF. CDR3 coding DNA: TGTGCCAGCAGCCCCGATCTTAGCGGGGTTAGCACAGATACGCAGTATTTT.

The chain links TRBV5-6 to TRBJ2-3, with 10 bases fitting TRBD2. V lost 5 bases, J lost 2 bases, and 5 bases stayed unmatched. This CDR3 comprises 15 residues. Germline V gene data show CDR1 as SGHDT and CDR2 as YYEEEE. CDR3 DNA sequence: TGTGCCAGCAGTTTTGGACTAGCGGACACAGATACGCAGTATTTT. Translating it yields CASSFGLADTDTQYF.

This rearrangement joins TRBV7-9 to TRBJ2-5; TRBD1 might be the D (6 bases). Germline V gene lookup returns CDR1 SEHNR and CDR2 FQNEAQ (reference sequence). The CDR3 has 15 amino acids. The V and J ends lost 5 bases and 4 bases respectively, with 17 bases between them. This CDR3 is CASSVRTAQGETQYF. In DNA, the CDR3 is TGTGCCAGCAGCGTTCGGACAGCCCAGGGAGAGACCCAGTACTTC. Complete variable domain (other parts from reference TRBV7-9 and TRBJ2-5): DTGVSQNPRHKITKRGQNVTFRCDPISEHNRLYWYRQTLGQGPEFLTYFQNEAQLEKSRLLSDRFSAERPKGSFSTLEIQRTEQGDSAMYLCASSVRTAQGETQYFGPGTRLLVL.

V and J are TRBV29-1 and TRBJ2-1; 7 bases are a match to TRBD1. The J segment lost 7 bases and the V segment lost 4 bases, leaving 7 bases of the junction unmatched. This CDR3 contains 13 residues. Per germline, CDR1 SQVTM and CDR2 ANQGSEA. The CDR3 region is CSVAWTGQNEQFF. The CDR3 region has the DNA TGCAGCGTTGCCTGGACAGGACAAAATGAGCAGTTCTTC.

The CDR3 here is CASSLDRGLDGYTF. In DNA, the CDR3 is TGCGCCAGCAGCTTGGACAGGGGGCTAGATGGCTACACCTTC. The chain couples TRBV5-1 to TRBJ1-2; 9 nucleotides line up with TRBD1. V lost 0 bases to trimming and J lost 6 bases; unmatched junction nucleotides: 3. Germline CDR1 SGHRS, CDR2 YFSETQ. CDR3 length: 14 amino acids.

The V gene is TRBV29-1, the J gene TRBJ2-7; 8 nucleotides line up with TRBD1. Unmatched junction bases numbered 8, after V lost 6 bases and J lost 7 bases. The CDR3 extends over 12 amino acids. The germline V gene encodes CDR1 SQVTM and CDR2 ANQGSEA. In DNA form, the CDR3 reads TGCAGCGTGCGCCAGGGGGCAGGAGAGCAGTACTTC. Encoded protein: CSVRQGAGEQYF.

The chain recombines TRBV11-2 with TRBJ1-3; possibly TRBD1 for D (5 bases). The CDR3 spans 16 residues. The germline gives CDR1 SGHAT, CDR2 FQNNGV. The V and J ends lost 5 bases and 0 bases respectively, with 14 bases between them. The CDR3 sequence: CASSPITGGSGNTIYF. The DNA of the CDR3 is TGTGCCAGCAGCCCAATCACCGGGGGCTCTGGAAACACCATATATTTT.

V and J are TRBV6-6 and TRBJ2-2; D gene unclear. This CDR3 has 16 amino acids. Trimming left V 10 bases short and J 2 bases short, with 20 bases between. CDR1 and CDR2 (germline): MNHNY, SVGAGI (reference sequence). Here the CDR3 reads CAIPRDPQINTGELFF. The CDR3 DNA follows: TGTGCCATCCCCCGTGACCCGCAGATTAACACCGGGGAGCTGTTTTTT.

This clone was counted between two and nine times. The rearrangement uses TRBV29-1 and TRBJ1-2; D ambiguous. CDR1 and CDR2 (germline): SQVTM, ANQGSEA. This CDR3 contains 12 residues. Trimming took 7 bases from V and 8 from J, leaving 17 bases between them. The CDR3 sequence is CSAVRSLGGYTF. Here the CDR3 DNA reads TGCAGCGCCGTTCGATCTCTCGGAGGCTACACCTTC.

A single count supports this clone. V is TRBV29-1 and J is TRBJ2-5; D is possibly TRBD1 (6 bases). The DNA end lines up better with TRBJ2-7; the J call may be wrong. CDR3 size: 15 residues. Germline CDR1 SQVTM, CDR2 ANQGSEA. CDR3 in amino acids: CSVIKQGGVLNEQYF. DNA of the CDR3: TGCAGCGTGATTAAACAGGGTGGGGTACTGAACGAGCAGTACTTC.

This sequence joins TRBV5-4 and TRBJ2-7; possibly TRBD1 for D (6 bases). Between the trimmed V and J ends, which lost 2 bases and 4 bases, there was a span of 10 bases. The V gene's germline CDR1 is SGHNT and CDR2 YYREEE (reference sequence). The CDR3 totals 13 residues. CDR3 sequence: CASSFRGAYEQYF. CDR3 bases: TGTGCCAGCAGCTTCAGGGGCGCGTACGAGCAGTACTTC.

In this sample, this clone turned up a few times. The V gene is TRBV27, the J gene TRBJ1-6; D is uncertain. Trimming shortened V by 3 bases and J by 5 bases, and 11 bases separated the two germline ends. Germline values: CDR1 MNHEY, CDR2 SMNVEV (reference sequence). This CDR3 contains 15 residues. The CDR3: CASSLGGIHNSPLHF. In DNA form, the CDR3 reads TGTGCCAGCAGTTTGGGAGGGATCCATAATTCACCCCTCCACTTT.

The chain employs TRBV19 and TRBJ1-6; no reliable D call. This CDR3 spans 12 amino acids. Germline V CDR1 and CDR2: LNHDA, SQIVND (reference sequence). V was trimmed by 11 bases and J by 0 bases, leaving 5 bases between them. CDR3 in amino acids: CASNSYNSPLHF. For the CDR3, the DNA is TGTGCCTCAAACTCCTATAATTCACCCCTCCACTTT.